This T cell receptor (beta chain) was obtained from a study of blood T cell repertoires in COVID-19. Profiled with immunoSEQ multiplex PCR; TCRdb holds only in-frame clones, not every one. Of fewer than 500,000 clones in the sample, 75% to 90% were seen once. The CDR3 loop spans 11 amino acids. Trimming pared 4 bases from V and 5 bases from J, leaving 7 bases between. Germline V gene data show CDR1 as DFQATT and CDR2 as SNEGSKA (reference sequence). The TCR sequence derives from a woman aged 30 to 39 with acute or convalescent COVID-19. The sample comprised peripheral blood. The rearrangement links TRBV20-1 to TRBJ2-3; unclear D gene. The CDR3 sequence is CSATWLDTQYF. The DNA of the CDR3 is TGCAGTGCTACTTGGCTAGATACGCAGTATTTT.